This TCR beta chain came from a study of blood T cell repertoires in COVID-19. Across the study: The study drew acute and convalescent COVID-19 samples from the United States, Italy and Spain. From T cells, B-cell-depleted T cells, or PBMCs came the material, which was cDNA or gDNA.

The germline V gene has CDR1 SGHTA and CDR2 FQGNSA. This CDR3 region has 13 residues. The V end lost 3 bases, the J end lost 2 bases, and 5 bases lay between the germline ends. In the original processing: From reference gene primer amplification, estimates of nucleated cell counts were derived. The repertoire was sequenced with immunoSEQ multiplex PCR; TCRdb's copy has only in-frame clones and lacks some. The V and J calls and clone size come from that table; D and trimming were worked out from the DNA. The sample has roughly 250,000 clones; 70% to 90% are singletons. The gene calls are TRBV7-2 and TRBJ1-5; D is ambiguous. The clonotype comes from a woman in her twenties or thirties with acute or convalescent COVID-19. The sample consisted of peripheral blood. The CDR3 protein is CASSFTGNQPQHF. The DNA for the CDR3 is TGTGCCAGCAGCTTTACGGGCAATCAGCCCCAGCATTTT.